These T cell receptor beta chains were read from a single sample in a study of vaccination and CD4 T cells after COVID-19. Their antigens remain unidentified. Each CDR3 protein is one row after TCRdb ran MiXCR on the PCR reads. The sample has over 8,500 distinct CDR3 sequences, roughly 23% seen once. The sample consisted of CD4+ T cells from blood, cultured in vitro, taken after SARS-CoV-2 vaccination. These receptors originate from a human donor who had recovered from COVID-19. Both conserved end residues are part of each CDR3. A D gene is named only where the DNA matches it firmly. The listing skips clone size in some rows; elsewhere it reads once, few, many or a size class.

cdr3_aa cdr3_nt cdr3_length v_call d_call j_call clone_size
CASTPKWLSEAFF TGTGCCAGCACCCCTAAGTGGCTCTCTGAAGCTTTCTTT 13 TRBV6-2/TRBV6-3 - TRBJ1-1 -
CASSFRRGQTNYGYTF TGTGCCAGCAGCTTTCGTCGGGGACAGACAAACTATGGCTACACCTTC 16 TRBV5-6 TRBD1 TRBJ1-2 -
CAGSLAAGGGTDTQYF TGTGCCGGCAGCTTAGCGGCGGGTGGGGGCACAGATACGCAGTATTTT 16 TRBV7-6 - TRBJ2-3 -
CASSIRGNQYSNQPQHF TGTGCCAGTAGTATCCGGGGGAACCAGTATAGCAATCAGCCCCAGCATTTT 17 TRBV19 - TRBJ1-5 -
CASGIRTWGSETQYF TGTGCCAGCGGGATCCGGACCTGGGGATCGGAGACCCAGTACTTC 15 TRBV28 - TRBJ2-5 -
CASSAKVTGGHGYTF TGTGCCAGCAGCGCAAAGGTGACAGGAGGCCATGGCTACACCTTC 15 TRBV9 - TRBJ1-2 -
CASSLVVISSYNEQFF TGTGCCAGCAGCTTAGTGGTTATTAGTTCCTACAATGAGCAGTTCTTC 16 TRBV7-9 - TRBJ2-1 few
CASSYSLRASYNEQFF TGTGCCAGCAGTTACTCCCTGAGGGCCTCCTACAATGAGCAGTTCTTC 16 TRBV6-5 - TRBJ2-1 -
CASSYLLADKETQYF TGTGCCAGCAGTTACTTATTGGCAGACAAAGAGACCCAGTACTTC 15 TRBV6-2/TRBV6-3 - TRBJ2-5 -
CASTLGGPNTGELFF TGTGCCAGCACCCTGGGGGGTCCGAACACCGGGGAGCTGTTTTTT 15 TRBV28 - TRBJ2-2 -
CASSLGLAGVAKNIQYF TGTGCCAGCAGCTTAGGACTAGCGGGTGTTGCCAAAAACATTCAGTACTTC 17 TRBV7-6 TRBD2 TRBJ2-4 few
CAISESTASGRGYEQYF TGTGCCATCAGTGAGTCGACGGCTAGCGGGAGGGGCTACGAGCAGTACTTC 17 TRBV10-3 TRBD2 TRBJ2-7 few
CASSLGRQAFF TGTGCCAGCAGTTTGGGCAGACAAGCTTTCTTT 11 TRBV28 - TRBJ1-1 -
CSARGYPGLEETQYF TGCAGTGCTAGAGGGTACCCGGGACTGGAAGAGACCCAGTACTTC 15 TRBV20-1 - TRBJ2-5 few
CASSPRQIYEQYF TGTGCCAGCAGCCCCCGACAGATCTACGAGCAGTACTTC 13 TRBV7-9 - TRBJ2-7 -
CASSLLSGAGEKLFF TGTGCCAGCAGTTTATTGTCCGGGGCAGGGGAAAAACTGTTTTTT 15 TRBV28 - TRBJ1-4 few
CASSQDAGNTEAFF TGTGCCAGCTCCCAAGACGCGGGGAACACTGAAGCTTTCTTT 14 TRBV18 - TRBJ1-1 -
CASSPTGELFF TGTGCCAGCTCACCCACCGGGGAGCTGTTTTTT 11 TRBV18 - TRBJ2-2 -
CASSLTGVNEQFF TGTGCCAGCAGCTTGACAGGGGTCAATGAGCAGTTCTTC 13 TRBV7-9 TRBD1 TRBJ2-1 few
CSVEVEYLGGELFF TGCAGCGTTGAAGTGGAGTACCTGGGAGGGGAGCTGTTTTTT 14 TRBV29-1 - TRBJ2-2 -
CASSLVQVLSYNEQFF TGTGCCAGCAGTTTAGTACAGGTCTTATCCTACAATGAGCAGTTCTTC 16 TRBV27 - TRBJ2-1 few
CSVEIRQGAGIAKNIQYF TGCAGCGTTGAAATTCGGCAGGGGGCTGGTATAGCCAAAAACATTCAGTACTTC 18 TRBV29-1 TRBD1 TRBJ2-4 -
CASSFLGGAGEQFF TGTGCCAGCAGCTTTCTAGGGGGGGCGGGAGAGCAGTTCTTC 14 TRBV7-2 - TRBJ2-1 -
CASSYERGGEQFF TGTGCCAGCAGTTACGAGCGGGGCGGTGAGCAGTTCTTC 13 TRBV6-5 TRBD2 TRBJ2-1 -
CASREDALDGYTF TGTGCCAGCAGAGAGGATGCTCTCGATGGCTACACCTTC 13 TRBV6-2/TRBV6-3 - TRBJ1-2 -
CASSRDPWTGAREQYF TGTGCCAGCAGCCGTGACCCCTGGACAGGGGCCCGGGAGCAGTACTTC 16 TRBV28 TRBD1 TRBJ2-7 few
CSAMGGQGGGYTF TGCAGTGCTATGGGGGGACAGGGCGGCGGCTACACCTTC 13 TRBV20-1 TRBD1 TRBJ1-2 medium-sized
CASRSASGLSYEQYF TGTGCCAGCAGATCGGCTAGCGGACTATCCTACGAGCAGTACTTC 15 TRBV7-8 TRBD2 TRBJ2-7 -
CASSSATRGGSQYF TGTGCCAGCAGTTCCGCCACTAGGGGGGGTTCCCAGTACTTC 14 TRBV6-5 - TRBJ2-5 -
CASSDSNQGGQPQHF TGTGCCAGCAGTGACTCGAACCAGGGCGGGCAGCCCCAGCATTTT 15 TRBV6-4 - TRBJ1-5 -
CASSLSSYNSPLHF TGTGCCAGCAGCTTATCCTCCTATAATTCACCCCTCCACTTT 14 TRBV7-9 - TRBJ1-6 medium-sized
CASSSRFTGGLFF TGTGCCAGCAGCTCAAGATTCACCGGGGGGCTGTTTTTT 13 TRBV7-2 - TRBJ2-2 -
CSARDLVAGSSYEQYF TGCAGTGCTAGAGATCTAGTAGCGGGGTCCTCCTACGAGCAGTACTTC 16 TRBV20-1 TRBD2 TRBJ2-7 few
CASSPGYEQYF TGTGCCAGCAGCCCTGGATACGAGCAGTACTTC 11 TRBV28 - TRBJ2-7 medium-sized
CASSPVAGSYNSPLHF TGTGCCAGCTCACCGGTCGCCGGCTCCTATAATTCACCCCTCCACTTT 16 TRBV18 - TRBJ1-6 few
CSARGSSGRADTQYF TGCAGTGCTAGAGGTTCTAGCGGGAGAGCAGATACGCAGTATTTT 15 TRBV20-1 TRBD2 TRBJ2-3 -
CASSTQGGYGYTF TGTGCCAGCAGTACCCAGGGCGGCTATGGCTACACCTTC 13 TRBV6-1 - TRBJ1-2 -
CASSAPGSGRTSEQFF TGCGCCAGCAGTGCCCCGGGTAGCGGGAGGACCAGTGAGCAGTTCTTC 16 TRBV10-2 TRBD2 TRBJ2-1 -
CASSLDRVTEAFF TGTGCCAGCAGCCTGGACAGGGTCACTGAAGCTTTCTTT 13 TRBV12-3/TRBV12-4 TRBD1 TRBJ1-1 few
CASSLGQMNTGELFF TGTGCCAGCAGCTTGGGGCAGATGAACACCGGGGAGCTGTTTTTT 15 TRBV5-4 - TRBJ2-2 -